Listed below are T cell receptor beta chains from one sample, sequenced in a study of CD8 T cells in ankylosing spondylitis. TCRdb reprocessed the 5' RACE reads with MiXCR, giving one entry per CDR3 protein. Of under 150,000 distinct CDR3 sequences in the sample, around 15% are singletons; the top ten hold 2.5% to 3%. The specimen was blood, either unsorted or a sorted T cell fraction (not recorded which). All receptors derive from a female donor with ankylosing spondylitis or in good health (not recorded which). Each CDR3 is given with its conserved first and last residue.

>TRBV5-1|TRBJ1-5
CASSLKSGDGQPQHF
>TRBV7-2|TRBJ2-7
CASSKDRSVYEQYF
>TRBV10-3|TRBJ2-3
CAISTSADNTDTQYF
>TRBV5-1|TRBJ2-5
CASSEFGSPGRETQYF
>TRBV27|TRBJ2-1
CASSLLDTANEQFF
>TRBV25-1|TRBJ1-6
CASSGMAGVYSPLHF
>TRBV2|TRBJ2-5
CASSTSGALETQYF
>TRBV20-1|TRBJ2-2
CSAWGAGRQLTGELFF
>TRBV9|TRBJ2-3
CASSGGGSDTQYF
>TRBV9|TRBJ1-5
CASIREGDSNQPQHF
>TRBV14|TRBJ2-5
CASSQLGFEETQYF
>TRBV10-3|TRBJ1-2
CAITVGQGEGGYTF
>TRBV7-9|TRBJ2-1
CASSLGDRGSYNEQFF
>TRBV28|TRBJ2-1
CASSPIDRGGEQFF
>TRBV12-3/TRBV12-4|TRBJ2-3
CASNPTLGIDTQYF
>TRBV7-2|TRBJ2-2
CASSFRGVGELFF
>TRBV7-2|TRBJ2-5
CASSLIGSLQETQYF
>TRBV12-3/TRBV12-4|TRBJ2-1
CASSVGREVYNEQFF
>TRBV12-3/TRBV12-4|TRBJ1-4
CASSPETGSRLF
>TRBV7-2|TRBJ2-5
CARSPGTLETQYF
>TRBV12-3/TRBV12-4|TRBJ2-5
CASSSPGVETQYF
>TRBV7-9|TRBJ2-7
CASSPILAGLTYEQYF
>TRBV10-3|TRBJ2-5
CAISDLETQYF
>TRBV7-9|TRBJ2-2
CASRGNLNTGELFF
>TRBV5-1|TRBJ2-1
CASTGAPGSEISYNEQFF
>TRBV6-1|TRBJ2-7
CASSTRQGPYEQYF
>TRBV5-1|TRBJ1-5
CASSLTGVKNRPQHF
>TRBV14|TRBJ2-5
CASSHLVAPQETQYF
>TRBV5-5|TRBJ2-1
CASRSTGGIMNEQFF